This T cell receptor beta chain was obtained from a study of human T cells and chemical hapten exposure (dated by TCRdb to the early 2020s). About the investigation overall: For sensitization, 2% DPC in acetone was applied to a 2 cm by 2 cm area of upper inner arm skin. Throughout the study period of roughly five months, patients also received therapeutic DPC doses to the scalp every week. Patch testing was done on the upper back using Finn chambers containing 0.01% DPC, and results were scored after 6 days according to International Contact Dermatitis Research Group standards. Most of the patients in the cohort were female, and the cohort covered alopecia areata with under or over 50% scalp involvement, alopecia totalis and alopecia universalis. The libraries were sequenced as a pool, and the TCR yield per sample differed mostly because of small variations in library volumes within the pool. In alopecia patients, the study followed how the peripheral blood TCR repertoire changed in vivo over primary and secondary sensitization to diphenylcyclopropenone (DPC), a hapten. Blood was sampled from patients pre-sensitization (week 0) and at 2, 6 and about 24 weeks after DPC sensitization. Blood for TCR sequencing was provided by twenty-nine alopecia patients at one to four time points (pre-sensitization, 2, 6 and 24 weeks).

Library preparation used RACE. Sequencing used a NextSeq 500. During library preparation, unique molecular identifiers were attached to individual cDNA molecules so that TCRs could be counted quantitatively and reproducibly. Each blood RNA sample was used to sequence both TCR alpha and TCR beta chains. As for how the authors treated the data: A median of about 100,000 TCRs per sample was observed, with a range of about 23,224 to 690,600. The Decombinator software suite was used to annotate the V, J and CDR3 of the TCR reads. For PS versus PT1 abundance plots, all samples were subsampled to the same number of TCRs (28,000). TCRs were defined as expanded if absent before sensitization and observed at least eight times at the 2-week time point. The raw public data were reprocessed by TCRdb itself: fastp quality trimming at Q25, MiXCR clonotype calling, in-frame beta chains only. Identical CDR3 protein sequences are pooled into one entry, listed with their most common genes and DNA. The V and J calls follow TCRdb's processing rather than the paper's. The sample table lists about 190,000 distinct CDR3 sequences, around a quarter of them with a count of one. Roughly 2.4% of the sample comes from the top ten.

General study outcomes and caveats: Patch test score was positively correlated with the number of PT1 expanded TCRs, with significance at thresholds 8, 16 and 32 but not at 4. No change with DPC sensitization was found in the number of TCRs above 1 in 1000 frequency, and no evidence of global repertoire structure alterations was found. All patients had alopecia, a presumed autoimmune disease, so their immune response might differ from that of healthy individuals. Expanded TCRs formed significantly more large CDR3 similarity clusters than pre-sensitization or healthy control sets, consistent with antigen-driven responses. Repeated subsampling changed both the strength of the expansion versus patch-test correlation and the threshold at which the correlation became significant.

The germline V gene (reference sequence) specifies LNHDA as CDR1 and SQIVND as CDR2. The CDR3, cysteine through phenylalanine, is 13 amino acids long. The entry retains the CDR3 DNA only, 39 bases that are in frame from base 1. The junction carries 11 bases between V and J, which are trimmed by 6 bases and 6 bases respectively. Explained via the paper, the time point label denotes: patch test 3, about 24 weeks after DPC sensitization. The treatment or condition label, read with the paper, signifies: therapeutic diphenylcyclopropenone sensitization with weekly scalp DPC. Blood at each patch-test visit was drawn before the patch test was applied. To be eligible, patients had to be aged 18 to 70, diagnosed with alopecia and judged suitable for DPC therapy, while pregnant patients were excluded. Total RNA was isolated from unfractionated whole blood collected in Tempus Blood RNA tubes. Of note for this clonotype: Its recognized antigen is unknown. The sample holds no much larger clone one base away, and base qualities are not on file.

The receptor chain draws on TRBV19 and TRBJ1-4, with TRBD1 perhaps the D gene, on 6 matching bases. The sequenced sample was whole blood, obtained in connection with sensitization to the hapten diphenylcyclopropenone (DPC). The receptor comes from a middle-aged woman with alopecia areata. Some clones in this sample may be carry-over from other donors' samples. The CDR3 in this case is CASRRTVYEKLFF. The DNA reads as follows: TGTGCCAGTAGAAGGACAGTGTATGAAAAACTGTTTTTT.